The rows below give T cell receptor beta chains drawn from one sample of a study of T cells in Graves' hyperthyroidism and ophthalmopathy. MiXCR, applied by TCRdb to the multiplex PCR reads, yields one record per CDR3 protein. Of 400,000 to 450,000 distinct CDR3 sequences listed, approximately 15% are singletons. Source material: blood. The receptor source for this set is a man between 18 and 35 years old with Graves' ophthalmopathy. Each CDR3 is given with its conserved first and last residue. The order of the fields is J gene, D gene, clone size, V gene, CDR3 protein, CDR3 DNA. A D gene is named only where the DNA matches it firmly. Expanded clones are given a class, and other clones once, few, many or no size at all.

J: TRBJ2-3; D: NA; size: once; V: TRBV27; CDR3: CASSSGQYQDTQYF; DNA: TGTGCCAGCAGTTCTGGGCAGTACCAAGATACGCAGTATTTT
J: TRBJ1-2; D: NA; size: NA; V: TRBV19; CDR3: CASYDARDRYGYTF; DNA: TGTGCCAGTTATGATGCCCGGGATCGATATGGCTACACCTTC
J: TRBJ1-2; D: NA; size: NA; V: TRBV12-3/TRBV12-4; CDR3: CASSPEVGNYGYTF; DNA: TGTGCCAGCAGCCCGGAGGTAGGAAACTATGGCTACACCTTC
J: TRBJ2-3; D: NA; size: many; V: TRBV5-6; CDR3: CASSEKQTGSRTDTQYF; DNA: TGTGCCAGCAGCGAGAAACAGACAGGATCTCGCACAGATACGCAGTATTTT
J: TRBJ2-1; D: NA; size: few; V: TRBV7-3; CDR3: CASSRDDRRANEQFF; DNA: TGTGCCAGCAGCCGAGACGATAGAAGGGCCAATGAGCAGTTCTTC
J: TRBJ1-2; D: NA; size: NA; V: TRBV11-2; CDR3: CASSLLQGFYGYTF; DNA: TGTGCCAGCAGCTTATTGCAGGGGTTCTATGGCTACACCTTC
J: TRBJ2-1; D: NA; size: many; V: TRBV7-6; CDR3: CASSLEVGTYNEQFF; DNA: TGTGCCAGCAGCTTAGAAGTTGGCACCTACAATGAGCAGTTCTTC
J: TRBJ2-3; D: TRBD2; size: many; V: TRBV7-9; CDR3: CASNGLAGVSDTQYF; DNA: TGTGCCAGCAACGGACTAGCGGGAGTTTCAGATACGCAGTATTTT
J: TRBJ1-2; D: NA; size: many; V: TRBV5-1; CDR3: CASSLAFSSTSYGYTF; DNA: TGCGCCAGCAGCTTGGCCTTTTCTTCAACGAGCTATGGCTACACCTTC
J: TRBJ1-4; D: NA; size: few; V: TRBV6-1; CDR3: CATGGGEGINEKLFF; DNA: TGTGCCACAGGAGGTGGTGAAGGTATAAATGAAAAACTGTTTTTT
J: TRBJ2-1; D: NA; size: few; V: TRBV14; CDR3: CASSQDPASYEQFF; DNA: TGTGCCAGCAGCCAAGATCCAGCTTCCTATGAGCAGTTCTTC
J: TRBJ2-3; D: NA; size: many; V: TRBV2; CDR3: CASRWTSTLQYF; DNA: TGTGCCAGCAGATGGACGTCCACGCTGCAGTATTTT
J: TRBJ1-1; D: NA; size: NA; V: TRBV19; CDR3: CASIMAGGSTEAFF; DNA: TGTGCCAGTATAATGGCGGGGGGGAGCACTGAAGCTTTCTTT
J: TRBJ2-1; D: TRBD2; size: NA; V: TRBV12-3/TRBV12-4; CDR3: CASSRGLAGYNEQFF; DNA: TGTGCCAGCAGTCGTGGACTAGCGGGGTACAATGAGCAGTTCTTC
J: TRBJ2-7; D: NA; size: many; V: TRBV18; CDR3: CASSPRQVAYEQYF; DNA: TGTGCCAGCTCACCACGGCAGGTCGCCTACGAGCAGTACTTC
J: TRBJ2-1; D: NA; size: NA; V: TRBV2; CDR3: CASSVPPIVYDGVYNEQFF; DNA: TGTGCCAGCAGTGTACCACCTATAGTATACGATGGCGTATACAATGAGCAGTTCTTC
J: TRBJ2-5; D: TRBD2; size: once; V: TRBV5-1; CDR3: CASTKTSGGNQETQYF; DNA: TGCGCCAGCACCAAGACTAGCGGGGGCAACCAAGAGACCCAGTACTTC
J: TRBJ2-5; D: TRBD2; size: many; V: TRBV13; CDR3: CASSLGLAGDSQYF; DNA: TGTGCCAGCAGCTTAGGATTAGCGGGGGACTCCCAGTACTTC
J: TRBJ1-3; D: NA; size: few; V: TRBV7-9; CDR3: CASRLDSSSGNTIYF; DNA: TGTGCCAGCAGGCTGGACTCAAGCTCTGGAAACACCATATATTTT
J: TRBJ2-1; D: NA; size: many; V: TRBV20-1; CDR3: CSARDDSSYNEQFF; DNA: TGCAGTGCTAGAGACGACAGCTCCTACAATGAGCAGTTCTTC
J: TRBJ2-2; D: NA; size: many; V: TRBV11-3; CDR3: CASSEQGIGTGELFF; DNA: TGTGCCAGCAGCGAACAGGGTATCGGCACCGGGGAGCTGTTTTTT
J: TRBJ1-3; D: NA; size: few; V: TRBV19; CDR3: CASSVKAHSGNTIYF; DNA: TGTGCCAGTAGTGTAAAGGCACACTCTGGAAACACCATATATTTT
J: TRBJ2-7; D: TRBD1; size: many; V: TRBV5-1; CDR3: CASSLGTGLHEQYF; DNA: TGCGCCAGCAGCCTAGGGACAGGTCTCCACGAGCAGTACTTC
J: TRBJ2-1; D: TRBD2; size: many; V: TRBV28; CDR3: CASSFMAGGGKNEQFF; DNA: TGTGCCAGCAGTTTTATGGCGGGAGGAGGTAAAAATGAGCAGTTCTTC
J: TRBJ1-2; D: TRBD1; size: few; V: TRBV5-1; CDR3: CASSLERWGQGNYGYTF; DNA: TGCGCCAGCAGCTTGGAGCGGTGGGGACAGGGGAACTATGGCTACACCTTC
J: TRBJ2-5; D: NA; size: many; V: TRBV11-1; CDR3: CASSSTGIVEETQYF; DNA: TGTGCCAGCAGTTCAACGGGGATAGTTGAAGAGACCCAGTACTTC
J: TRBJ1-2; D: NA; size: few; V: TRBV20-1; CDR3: CSARQVFDGYTF; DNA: TGCAGTGCCCGACAGGTTTTCGATGGCTACACCTTC
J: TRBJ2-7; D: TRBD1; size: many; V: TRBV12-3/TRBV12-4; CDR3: CASSPDRGPSYEQYF; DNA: TGTGCCAGCAGCCCTGACAGGGGTCCCTCCTACGAGCAGTACTTC
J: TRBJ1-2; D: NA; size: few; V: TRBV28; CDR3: CATQPPLSGHGYTF; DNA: TGTGCCACACAACCCCCATTATCAGGGCATGGCTACACCTTC
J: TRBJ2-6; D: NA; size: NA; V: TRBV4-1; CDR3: CASSQEWRNSGANVLTF; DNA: TGCGCCAGCAGCCAAGAATGGCGGAACTCTGGGGCCAACGTCCTGACTTTC
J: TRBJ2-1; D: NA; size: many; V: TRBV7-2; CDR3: CASSSGGGRRDEQFF; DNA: TGTGCCAGCAGCTCAGGGGGCGGGAGGAGGGATGAGCAGTTCTTC
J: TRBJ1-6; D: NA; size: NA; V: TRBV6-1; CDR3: CASRVRTNSPLHF; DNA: TGTGCCAGCAGGGTGCGGACAAATTCACCCCTCCACTTT